Listed here are 4 T cell receptor beta chains from one sample, sequenced in a study of regulatory T cells in long-lasting Graves disease. This sample's time point: persistent/refractory GD, antithyroid drugs over 5 years with positive TRAb. The authors made the TCR library using RNA they extracted from PBMCs. For TCR beta, libraries came from iRepertoire HTBI primers and Arm-PCR of CDR3 regions. In TCRdb, the multiplex PCR reads were re-called with MiXCR into one record per CDR3 protein. This sample has around 400,000 distinct CDR3 sequences, with less than 25% found just once. The sample was peripheral blood mononuclear cells (PBMCs), taken when the disease was refractory, from a patient treated with antithyroid drugs. The receptors here all came from a female donor with Graves disease.

The chain couples TRBV6-1 to TRBJ2-2; TRBD1 is a possible D gene (6 bases). V shed 5 bases and J shed 2 bases, with 12 bases lying between them. The CDR3 is 15 amino acids. Per the germline V gene, CDR1 is MNHNS and CDR2 is SASEGT. The CDR3 protein is CASSILGTNTGELFF. In DNA form, the CDR3 reads TGTGCCAGCAGTATCCTCGGGACAAACACCGGGGAGCTGTTTTTT.

V usage is TRBV28 and J usage is TRBJ2-1, with 12 bases matching TRBD2. CDR3 length: 15 residues. Trimming took 6 bases from V and 7 from J; bases not matched to a gene: 7. Germline V gene sequence: CDR1 MDHEN, CDR2 SYDVKM. CDR3: CASSRITSGRNEQFF. CDR3 bases: TGTGCCAGCAGCAGAATCACTAGCGGGAGGAATGAGCAGTTCTTC.

This chain joins TRBV25-1 and TRBJ1-1; tentative D call: TRBD1 (5 bases). This CDR3 is 16 amino acids long. V was cut by 1 base and J by 6 bases, with 18 bases left in between. The V gene's germline CDR1 is MGHDK and CDR2 SYGVNS. In DNA form, the CDR3 reads TGTGCCAGCAGTGAATTCGGGCAGGGAGTAGGCTCTGAAGCTTTCTTT. Residues: CASSEFGQGVGSEAFF.

This chain uses TRBV29-1 with TRBJ1-3; the D gene is possibly TRBD1 (6 bases). Germline assignment: CDR1 SQVTM and CDR2 ANQGSEA. Trimming cost V 3 bases and J 1 base, with 13 bases left between them. This CDR3 is built from 15 residues. CDR3 coding DNA: TGCAGCGTTGATGGGGGGGCGCCTTCTGGAAACACCATATATTTT. It encodes CSVDGGAPSGNTIYF.